The 18 T cell receptor beta chains below come from one sample, sequenced in a study of follicular helper T cells after annual influenza vaccination (TCRdb year 2017). The sample's time point label, in plain terms: 2015-2016 season, 7 days after influenza vaccination. Library generation was performed with the immunoSEQ multiplex PCR assay. This immuneACCESS table, as held by TCRdb, lists in-frame sequences with V and J called but not all clones. Of the missing ones, under half trace to an unresolved V gene in checked studies; the others have no known cause. The sample data list about 4,800 clones, and more than 80% of these were observed just once. Clones ranked in the top ten supply roughly 1.2% of the sample. The sample here was CXCR5+ CD38- circulating T follicular helper cells from blood, taken 7 days after influenza vaccination. Taken with the paper, the label for cell subset or site translates to: circulating Tfh, non-naive CD4+CXCR5+PD-1+ (ICOS+CD38+ or ICOS-CD38-). The receptors here all came from an adult who received the influenza vaccine.

This clone turned up a few times. The chain joins TRBV5-6 to TRBJ1-1; 7 bases line up with TRBD1. Trimming cost V 4 bases and J 7 bases; bases outside gene matches: 4. This CDR3 region has 12 residues. The germline V gene has CDR1 SGHDT and CDR2 YYEEEE. CDR3 in DNA: TGTGCCAGCAGCAGGCAGGGGGGTGAAGCTTTCTTT. It yields the protein CASSRQGGEAFF.

CDR3 nucleotide sequence: TGCAGCGGGGGGACAGGATCTGGTGGCTACACCTTC. Protein product: CSGGTGSGGYTF. This chain joins TRBV29-1 and TRBJ1-2; 8 bases align to TRBD1. The V gene's germline CDR1 is SQVTM and CDR2 ANQGSEA. V lost 7 bases, J lost 7 bases, and 8 bases stayed unmatched. There are 12 residues in the CDR3.

This clone is a singleton in its sample. This CDR3 reads CASSESGSSYNEQFF. The CDR3 DNA is TGTGCCAGCAGCGAAAGCGGTAGCTCCTACAATGAGCAGTTCTTC. The chain joins TRBV7-2 to TRBJ2-1, with D perhaps TRBD2 (5 bases). The germline CDR1 and CDR2 sequences are SGHTA and FQGNSA. The CDR3 extends over 15 amino acids. The V end was cut by 5 bases, the J end by 0 bases, with 11 bases between.

V and J are TRBV5-1 and TRBJ2-5, with TRBD2 matching over 11 bases. The CDR3 loop spans 19 amino acids. The germline V gene encodes CDR1 SGHRS and CDR2 YFSETQ. The trim removed 1 base at V and 2 bases at J, leaving 13 bases unmatched. As DNA, the CDR3 is TGCGCCAGCAGCTTGTTTCCGGGTAGCGGGGGGGATAAGCAAGAGACCCAGTACTTC. It codes for CASSLFPGSGGDKQETQYF.

This clone has only one observation. J is TRBJ1-1 and V is TRBV7-2, with 8 bases identical to TRBD1. Trimming took 0 bases from V and 7 from J; bases not matched to a gene: 4. The CDR3 length is 14 residues. The V gene's germline CDR1 is SGHTA and CDR2 FQGNSA. CDR3: CASSLAAGGVEAFF. The CDR3 DNA is TGTGCCAGCAGCTTAGCCGCAGGGGGCGTTGAAGCTTTCTTT.

The chain links TRBV6-4 to TRBJ2-6; D is ambiguous. The germline gives CDR1 MRHNA, CDR2 SNTAGT. V lost 0 bases and J lost 2, with 8 bases in between. The CDR3 runs to 16 residues. This CDR3 is CASSDSVGAGANVLTF. The CDR3 nucleotides read TGTGCCAGCAGTGACTCAGTTGGGGCTGGGGCCAACGTCCTGACTTTC.

The DNA of the CDR3 is TGTGCCAGTAGTATGGGCCGGGGGGGCACCGGGGAGCTGTTTTTT. Amino acid sequence: CASSMGRGGTGELFF. The chain links TRBV19 to TRBJ2-2; 8 nucleotides align to TRBD2. With V trimmed by 3 bases and J by 4 bases, 4 bases remained unmatched. This CDR3 has 15 amino acids. Per germline, CDR1 LNHDA and CDR2 SQIVND (reference sequence). The entire variable domain, with the rest obtained from reference TRBV19 and TRBJ2-2, is as follows: DGGITQSPKYLFRKEGQNVTLSCEQNLNHDAMYWYRQDPGQGLRLIYYSQIVNDFQKGDIAEGYSVSREKKESFPLTVTSAQKNPTAFYLCASSMGRGGTGELFFGEGSRLTVL.

This sequence joins TRBV6-1 and TRBJ2-3, with TRBD2 as a possible D gene (6 bases). The CDR3 has 15 amino acids. The germline CDR1 and CDR2 sequences are MNHNS and SASEGT. Deletions cut 0 bases from V and 2 bases from J, with 9 bases between. The CDR3 region is CASSEAAGLTDTQYF. In DNA form, the CDR3 reads TGTGCCAGCAGTGAAGCGGCGGGGCTCACAGATACGCAGTATTTT.

V usage is TRBV5-1 and J usage is TRBJ1-3; 7 positions agree with TRBD1. The CDR3 has 17 amino acids. Germline assignment: CDR1 SGHRS and CDR2 YFSETQ. V lost 4 bases, J lost 0 bases, and 10 bases stayed unmatched. CDR3 sequence reads: CASSTGDSFFSGNTIYF. The CDR3 coding sequence is TGCGCCAGCAGCACCGGGGACAGCTTTTTCTCTGGAAACACCATATATTTT.

The J gene is TRBJ1-1, the V gene TRBV11-3; no firm D call. V lost 4 bases to trimming and J lost 4 bases, with 19 bases between them. There are 16 residues in the CDR3. CDR1 is SGHNT, CDR2 YENEEA, per germline. DNA of the CDR3: TGTGCCAGCAGCTCAATATATGGAGGGTATGCCACTGAAGCTTTCTTT. This codes for CASSSIYGGYATEAFF.

The chain recombines TRBV5-1 with TRBJ1-4; D might be TRBD1 (5 bases). The CDR3 runs to 15 residues. Germline V gives CDR1 SGHRS, CDR2 YFSETQ. The V end was cut by 3 bases, the J end by 3 bases, with 12 bases between. CDR3 nucleotides: TGCGCCAGCAGCTCCGACACAGGTCCTAATGAAAAACTGTTTTTT. This encodes CASSSDTGPNEKLFF.

The V and J genes are TRBV27 and TRBJ2-1, with TRBD2 identical over 12 bases. The germline V gene encodes CDR1 MNHEY and CDR2 SMNVEV (reference sequence). Trimming cost V 4 bases and J 6 bases; bases outside gene matches: 7. CDR3 length: 16 residues. This CDR3 reads CASSSPTSGGGNEQFF. For the CDR3, the DNA is TGTGCCAGCAGTTCTCCGACTAGCGGGGGAGGCAATGAGCAGTTCTTC.

This sequence joins TRBV6-5 and TRBJ1-2; tentatively, D is TRBD1 (6 bases). Germline values: CDR1 MNHEY, CDR2 SVGAGI. Trimming took off 6 bases at V and 4 bases at J, with 12 bases between the two ends. The CDR3 loop spans 13 amino acids. As DNA, the CDR3 is TGTGCCAGCAGACAGGACAGCATCTATGGCTACACCTTC. Amino acid sequence: CASRQDSIYGYTF.

This clone was counted between two and nine times. The chain carries TRBV10-3 and TRBJ2-7; D is possibly TRBD1 (5 bases). Germline V lookup: CDR1 ENHRY, CDR2 SYGVKD. The V gene lost 4 bases and the J gene lost 1 base, with 5 bases spanning the gap. The CDR3 is 12 residues long. CDR3 sequence reads: CAISGQSYEQYF. CDR3 nucleotide sequence: TGTGCCATCAGTGGACAGTCCTACGAGCAGTACTTC.

The rearrangement uses TRBV4-3 and TRBJ1-3; D unclear. Trimming pared 0 bases from V and 0 bases from J, leaving 6 bases between. This CDR3 is built from 15 residues. CDR1 is LGHNA and CDR2 is YSLEER in the germline V gene. The CDR3 reads CASSQERTSGNTIYF. DNA for the CDR3: TGCGCCAGCAGCCAAGAGAGGACCTCTGGAAACACCATATATTTT.

This clone has a single count. The genes are TRBV6-5 and TRBJ2-1; possible D gene TRBD2, 5 bases. Germline assignment: CDR1 MNHEY and CDR2 SVGAGI. Between the trimmed V and J ends, which lost 5 bases and 7 bases, there was a span of 9 bases. The CDR3 length is 12 residues. The CDR3 sequence is CASSNPGNEQFF. In DNA, the CDR3 is TGTGCCAGCAGTAACCCGGGGAATGAGCAGTTCTTC.

This clone was detected once. The chain joins TRBV5-1 to TRBJ2-2, with D possibly being TRBD2 (5 bases). The CDR3 has 14 amino acids. The germline V gene has CDR1 SGHRS and CDR2 YFSETQ. V lost 4 bases and J 3 bases, leaving 10 bases between the germline ends. CDR3 DNA: TGCGCCAGCAGCCGAACCGGGGACACCGGGGAGCTGTTTTTT. It encodes CASSRTGDTGELFF.

This clone was found a few times. The chain employs TRBV29-1 and TRBJ2-7; 9 bases map to TRBD1. V trimming: 6 bases; J trimming: 1 base; junction bases outside the gene matches: 7. The CDR3 sequence is 14 residues long. Looked up from germline, CDR1 is SQVTM and CDR2 is ANQGSEA. As DNA, the CDR3 is TGCAGCGTATCCGGGACAGGGTCGTCCTACGAGCAGTACTTC. The encoded protein is CSVSGTGSSYEQYF.